The clone carrying this TCR beta chain occurred once. This sample was included in a study of T cell responses to AZD1222 COVID-19 vaccine. TCRdb's table, derived via immunoSEQ multiplex PCR, lists solely in-frame clones and lacks some. The sample carries 95,000 to 150,000 clones, about 88% recorded once. V was trimmed by 0 bases and J by 5 bases, leaving 7 bases between them. This CDR3 comprises 13 residues. CDR1 is SGDLS and CDR2 is YYNGEE in the germline V gene. This sequence was found in an adult who received the AZD1222 COVID-19 vaccine. The sample in question was peripheral blood, obtained 28 days after the second AZD1222 dose. V usage is TRBV9 and J usage is TRBJ2-3; tentatively, D is TRBD2 (6 bases). The CDR3 nucleotides are TGTGCCAGCAGCGTAGGTAGCGGAGATACGCAGTATTTT. Translating it yields CASSVGSGDTQYF.